These T cell receptor beta chains were read from a single sample in a study of blood T cell repertoires in COVID-19. The assay was immunoSEQ multiplex PCR, and TCRdb's table has in-frame clones only and misses some. Of approximately 220,000 clones in the sample, 85% were seen once. The sample taken for sequencing was PBMCs or T cells enriched from blood (not recorded which). The source is a man in his forties or fifties who had recovered from COVID-19. Both conserved end residues are part of each CDR3. D genes are given only for firm matches. Expanded clones get a size class; other rows say once, few or many, or leave the size out.

J,size,D,V,length,CDR3,DNA
TRBJ2-7,NA,NA,TRBV4-1,12,CASHSRQGEQYF,TGCGCCAGCCACAGCAGGCAGGGCGAGCAGTACTTC
TRBJ1-3,NA,NA,TRBV18,14,CASSAGLAGNTIYF,TGTGCCAGCTCCGCCGGGCTAGCGGGAAACACCATATATTTT
TRBJ1-5,NA,TRBD1,TRBV28,15,CASRDRGLSNQPQHF,TGTGCCAGCCGGGACAGGGGGCTGAGCAATCAGCCCCAGCATTTT
TRBJ1-1,NA,NA,TRBV19,15,CASSIGDGLGTEAFF,TGTGCCAGTAGTATAGGTGACGGGTTGGGCACTGAAGCTTTCTTT
TRBJ1-1,NA,NA,TRBV3-1/TRBV3-2,14,CASSQDTGGTEAFF,TGTGCCAGCAGCCAAGATACGGGGGGCACTGAAGCTTTCTTT
TRBJ2-5,NA,NA,TRBV10-3,13,CAISVTVEETQYF,TGTGCCATCAGTGTGACTGTGGAGGAGACCCAGTACTTC
TRBJ2-7,NA,NA,TRBV20-1,15,CSASNKDSHSYEQYF,TGCAGTGCTAGTAATAAAGACAGTCACTCCTACGAGCAGTACTTC
TRBJ1-3,NA,TRBD1,TRBV30,15,CAWSVWGQGANTIYF,TGTGCCTGGAGTGTATGGGGACAGGGGGCAAACACCATATATTTT
TRBJ2-1,NA,NA,TRBV18,17,CASSPSGSTLSYNEQFF,TGTGCCAGCTCACCGTCTGGCTCAACCCTCAGCTACAATGAGCAGTTCTTC
TRBJ2-2,NA,TRBD1,TRBV10-2,15,CASSTGTGNTGELFF,TGCGCCAGCAGTACTGGGACAGGGAACACCGGGGAGCTGTTTTTT
TRBJ1-3,NA,NA,TRBV3-1/TRBV3-2,15,CASSLFGGGGNTIYF,TGTGCCAGCAGCCTTTTTGGCGGTGGCGGAAACACCATATATTTT
TRBJ2-7,NA,TRBD1,TRBV19,17,CASSKSLPGQGPYEQYF,TGTGCCAGTAGTAAATCCTTACCGGGACAGGGACCCTACGAGCAGTACTTC
TRBJ2-7,few,TRBD1,TRBV13,14,CASSWGTGSYEQYF,TGTGCCAGCAGCTGGGGGACAGGGTCCTACGAGCAGTACTTC
TRBJ2-2,NA,TRBD2,TRBV10-2,19,CASSDWCGLAGGPPGELFF,TGCGCCAGCAGTGATTGGTGCGGACTAGCGGGAGGGCCTCCCGGGGAGCTGTTTTTT
TRBJ2-7,NA,TRBD2,TRBV3-1/TRBV3-2,14,CASSPGLAAYEQYF,TGTGCCAGCAGCCCGGGACTAGCGGCCTACGAGCAGTACTTC
TRBJ2-7,NA,NA,TRBV7-9,13,CATQASDSYEQYF,TGTGCCACTCAGGCTAGCGACTCCTACGAGCAGTACTTC
TRBJ2-2,NA,TRBD1,TRBV5-5,17,CASSLAGTVTNTGELFF,TGTGCCAGCAGCTTGGCAGGGACAGTGACGAACACCGGGGAGCTGTTTTTT
TRBJ1-2,NA,NA,TRBV5-6,15,CASSLPVQAPGGYTF,TGTGCCAGCAGCTTGCCGGTGCAGGCCCCGGGGGGCTACACCTTC
TRBJ2-7,NA,NA,TRBV3-1/TRBV3-2,16,CASSQGADSPYYEQYF,TGTGCCAGCAGCCAAGGCGCGGACAGCCCCTACTACGAGCAGTACTTC
TRBJ1-1,NA,TRBD1,TRBV15,15,CATSRDGKGATEAFF,TGTGCCACCAGCAGAGACGGAAAGGGGGCCACTGAAGCTTTCTTT
TRBJ2-7,NA,TRBD1,TRBV28,12,CASSLQGYEQYF,TGTGCCAGCAGTCTACAGGGGTACGAGCAGTACTTC
TRBJ2-1,once,TRBD2,TRBV7-2,16,CASSSRSGRANNEQFF,TGTGCCAGCAGCTCCCGTAGCGGGAGGGCGAACAATGAGCAGTTCTTC
TRBJ2-1,NA,TRBD2,TRBV18,14,CASSLAGKDNEQFF,TGTGCCAGCTCACTAGCGGGCAAGGACAATGAGCAGTTCTTC
TRBJ2-6,NA,NA,TRBV7-3,17,CASSTGLSSSGANVLTF,TGTGCCAGCAGCACGGGACTCTCGAGCTCTGGGGCCAACGTCCTGACTTTC
TRBJ2-4,NA,NA,TRBV19,16,CASSPWTLLAKNIQYF,TGTGCCAGTAGTCCGTGGACTCTACTAGCCAAAAACATTCAGTACTTC
TRBJ1-1,NA,NA,TRBV9,14,CASSPGHRNTEAFF,TGTGCCAGCAGCCCGGGACATAGAAACACTGAAGCTTTCTTT
TRBJ2-3,NA,TRBD1,TRBV5-1,16,CASSLVAGGSTDTQYF,TGCGCCAGCAGCTTGGTAGCAGGGGGTAGCACAGATACGCAGTATTTT
TRBJ1-1,NA,NA,TRBV12-3/TRBV12-4,11,CASKRTTEAFF,TGTGCCAGCAAAAGGACTACTGAAGCTTTCTTT
TRBJ2-5,NA,NA,TRBV7-2,15,CASSLRREKQETQYF,TGTGCCAGCAGCTTAAGGCGGGAAAAGCAAGAGACCCAGTACTTC
TRBJ1-2,NA,TRBD1,TRBV5-4,15,CASSEDRGLGYGYTF,TGTGCCAGCAGCGAAGACAGGGGTTTAGGCTATGGCTACACCTTC
TRBJ2-3,once,NA,TRBV19,12,CASRSRADTQYF,TGTGCCAGTAGGTCGAGAGCAGATACGCAGTATTTT
TRBJ2-1,few,NA,TRBV6-2/TRBV6-3,14,CASSYNSVNNEQFF,TGTGCCAGCAGTTACAATAGCGTTAACAATGAGCAGTTCTTC
TRBJ2-7,many,TRBD2,TRBV9,14,CASSSRDYTGEQYF,TGTGCCAGCAGCTCCCGGGACTACACCGGGGAGCAGTACTTC
TRBJ2-7,NA,TRBD2,TRBV19,16,CASSIDQAGGTYEQYF,TGTGCCAGTAGTATAGATCAGGCGGGAGGCACCTACGAGCAGTACTTC
TRBJ1-2,NA,TRBD1,TRBV9,16,CASSAGNDRGRGGYTF,TGTGCCAGCAGCGCGGGGAATGACAGGGGACGAGGTGGCTACACCTTC
TRBJ1-1,NA,TRBD1,TRBV7-3,17,CASSWNPTGTGNTEAFF,TGTGCCAGCAGCTGGAACCCCACCGGGACAGGGAACACTGAAGCTTTCTTT
TRBJ2-1,NA,TRBD2,TRBV6-1,18,CASSEAETSGSSYNEQFF,TGTGCCAGCAGTGAAGCGGAAACTAGCGGAAGCTCCTACAATGAGCAGTTCTTC
TRBJ1-1,NA,NA,TRBV7-2,13,CASSKGQNTEAFF,TGTGCCAGCAGCAAGGGACAGAACACTGAAGCTTTCTTT
TRBJ2-2,NA,NA,TRBV11-2,16,CASSNISPPNTGELFF,TGTGCCAGCAGCAACATATCCCCACCGAACACCGGGGAGCTGTTTTTT
TRBJ1-4,NA,NA,TRBV18,17,CASSPLREQGQNEKLFF,TGTGCCAGCTCACCCCTGAGGGAACAGGGCCAGAATGAAAAACTGTTTTTT
TRBJ2-7,NA,TRBD2,TRBV12-3/TRBV12-4,13,CASRTSGAYEQYF,TGTGCCAGCAGGACTAGCGGAGCCTACGAGCAGTACTTC
TRBJ2-5,NA,TRBD1,TRBV11-2,15,CASSGPTGGLETQYF,TGTGCCAGCAGCGGCCCGACAGGGGGGTTAGAGACCCAGTACTTC
TRBJ2-7,NA,NA,TRBV6-5,14,CASKMEAGAYEQYF,TGTGCCAGCAAGATGGAGGCCGGGGCCTACGAGCAGTACTTC
TRBJ2-7,NA,TRBD1,TRBV6-5,15,CASSYSWTGGYEQYF,TGTGCCAGCAGTTACTCTTGGACAGGAGGCTACGAGCAGTACTTC
TRBJ1-4,NA,NA,TRBV29-1,12,CTASVASEKLFF,TGCACCGCAAGTGTGGCTTCTGAAAAACTGTTTTTT
TRBJ2-7,NA,TRBD2,TRBV13,18,CASSLGFSGGRASYEQYF,TGTGCCAGCAGCTTAGGCTTTTCGGGGGGGCGCGCCTCCTACGAGCAGTACTTC
TRBJ1-2,NA,NA,TRBV19,13,CATKGLLEDGYTF,TGTGCCACCAAGGGACTTCTAGAGGATGGCTACACCTTC
TRBJ1-5,NA,NA,TRBV20-1,15,CSASGQANSNQPQHF,TGCAGTGCTAGTGGTCAGGCGAATAGCAATCAGCCCCAGCATTTT
TRBJ1-1,NA,NA,TRBV24-1,15,CATSDRGAQDTEAFF,TGTGCCACCAGTGACCGGGGGGCGCAGGACACTGAAGCTTTCTTT
TRBJ2-2,NA,TRBD2,TRBV30,17,CAWSVGLGREDTGELFF,TGTGCCTGGAGTGTAGGCTTGGGGCGGGAGGACACCGGGGAGCTGTTTTTT
TRBJ1-5,NA,TRBD1,TRBV28,14,CASSLTGGGQPQHF,TGTGCCAGCAGTTTGACAGGGGGAGGGCAGCCCCAGCATTTT
TRBJ2-7,NA,TRBD1,TRBV7-9,15,CASSLDRDRLYEQYF,TGTGCCAGCAGCTTAGACCGGGACAGACTCTACGAGCAGTACTTC
TRBJ2-7,NA,NA,TRBV19,12,CASSIDPGVQYF,TGTGCCAGTAGTATAGATCCAGGCGTGCAGTACTTC
TRBJ2-6,NA,TRBD2,TRBV5-1,15,CASSPGGTGANVLTF,TGCGCCAGCAGCCCGGGGGGAACCGGGGCCAACGTCCTGACTTTC